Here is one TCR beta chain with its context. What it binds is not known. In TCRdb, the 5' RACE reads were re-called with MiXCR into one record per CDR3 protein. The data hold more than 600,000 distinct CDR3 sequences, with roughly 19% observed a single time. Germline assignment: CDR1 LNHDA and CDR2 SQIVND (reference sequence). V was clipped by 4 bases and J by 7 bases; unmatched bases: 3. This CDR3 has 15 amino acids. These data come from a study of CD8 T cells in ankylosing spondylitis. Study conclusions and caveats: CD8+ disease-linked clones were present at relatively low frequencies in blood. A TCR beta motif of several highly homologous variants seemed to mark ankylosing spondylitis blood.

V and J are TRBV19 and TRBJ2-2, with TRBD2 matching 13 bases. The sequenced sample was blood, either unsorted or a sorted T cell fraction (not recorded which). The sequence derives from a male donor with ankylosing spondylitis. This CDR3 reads CASSTRLAGGGELFF. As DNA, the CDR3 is TGTGCCAGTAGTACCCGACTAGCGGGAGGCGGGGAGCTGTTTTTT. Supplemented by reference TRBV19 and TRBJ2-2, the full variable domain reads DGGITQSPKYLFRKEGQNVTLSCEQNLNHDAMYWYRQDPGQGLRLIYYSQIVNDFQKGDIAEGYSVSREKKESFPLTVTSAQKNPTAFYLCASSTRLAGGGELFFGEGSRLTVL.